This is a list of T cell receptor beta chains from one sample in a study of blood T cell repertoires in COVID-19. Sequencing used immunoSEQ multiplex PCR; TCRdb keeps in-frame clones, though not all of them. The sample consists of around 93,000 clones, less than 95% of them appearing once. Sequencing used peripheral blood. The origin of the receptors is a man between 18 and 35 years old with COVID-19, enrolled during active disease. Each CDR3 is given with its conserved first and last residue. D genes are given only for firm matches. Clone size is given for some rows only: seen once, a few or many times, or a class if the clone is expanded.

v_call,clone_size,j_call,d_call,cdr3_nt,cdr3_aa
TRBV7-2,-,TRBJ2-7,-,TGTGCCAGCAGCACCCCGGGCTACGAGCAGTACTTC,CASSTPGYEQYF
TRBV4-2,-,TRBJ2-6,-,TGTGCCAGCAGCGCCTCAGGACTGTCTGGGGCCAACGTCCTGACTTTC,CASSASGLSGANVLTF
TRBV30,-,TRBJ1-3,-,TGTGCCTGGACAGGGGGAAACACCATATATTTT,CAWTGGNTIYF
TRBV13,-,TRBJ1-6,TRBD1,TGTGCCAGCAGGCAGGGGGCTGGTAATTCACCCCTCCACTTT,CASRQGAGNSPLHF
TRBV4-3,-,TRBJ1-2,TRBD1,TGCGCCAGCAGCCAAGAGGACAGGGCAATCTATGGCTACACCTTC,CASSQEDRAIYGYTF
TRBV10-1,-,TRBJ2-1,-,TGCGCCAGCAGTGAGACGGGAGCTAGTAATGAGCAGTTCTTC,CASSETGASNEQFF
TRBV27,-,TRBJ1-2,TRBD1,TGTGCCAGCACGGGGAAGGGGGCGCCCTATGGCTACACCTTC,CASTGKGAPYGYTF
TRBV6-5,-,TRBJ1-5,-,TGTGCCAGCAGAAGGGGCGGGGGGGATCAGCCCCAGCATTTT,CASRRGGGDQPQHF
TRBV10-3,once,TRBJ1-3,-,TGTGCCAACGACAACGACCGGCCTCATCTCACTTCCTCTGGAAACACCATATATTTT,CANDNDRPHLTSSGNTIYF
TRBV10-3,-,TRBJ2-3,TRBD2,TGTGCCATCAGTGAAGGGACTAGCGGGGACACAGATACGCAGTATTTT,CAISEGTSGDTDTQYF
TRBV29-1,-,TRBJ2-7,-,TGCAGCGTTGAGGGCGACTCCTACGAGCAGTACTTC,CSVEGDSYEQYF
TRBV19,-,TRBJ2-1,TRBD2,TGTGCCAGTAGTACCGAGGGACTAAGTTGCAATGAGCAGTTCTTC,CASSTEGLSCNEQFF
TRBV6-5,-,TRBJ2-1,-,TGTGCCAGCAGAGCTGCGGGATCCTACAATGAGCAGTTCTTC,CASRAAGSYNEQFF
TRBV7-2,-,TRBJ1-2,-,TGTGCCAGCAGCCTCGAGGGAATTCTTGGCTACACCTTC,CASSLEGILGYTF
TRBV28,-,TRBJ1-1,-,TGTGCCAGCAGTTTATTAGGGGTGAACACTGAAGCTTTCTTT,CASSLLGVNTEAFF
TRBV30,-,TRBJ1-2,-,TGTGCCTGGAGTGCCGGGGGTGGCTACACCTTC,CAWSAGGGYTF
TRBV11-2,-,TRBJ2-1,-,TGTGCCAGCAGCTTTAGTTGGAGAGAGGCTAATGAGCAGTTCTTC,CASSFSWREANEQFF
TRBV4-3,few,TRBJ2-7,TRBD2,TGCGCCAGCAGCCAAGACGTCACTAGCGGGGACTACGAGCAGTACTTC,CASSQDVTSGDYEQYF
TRBV28,-,TRBJ1-5,-,TGTGCCAGCAGTTTTACAGGGAATCAGCCCCAGCATTTT,CASSFTGNQPQHF
TRBV27,-,TRBJ2-2,TRBD1,TGTGCCAGCAGTTTGACAGGGTTGGGCACCGGGGAGCTGTTTTTT,CASSLTGLGTGELFF
TRBV30,-,TRBJ2-7,-,TGTGCCTGGAGACAGCGACGGGGGGAGCAGTACTTC,CAWRQRRGEQYF
TRBV7-9,-,TRBJ2-2,-,TGTGCCAGCAGCTTAGCTCCCATGAACACCGGGGAGCTGTTTTTT,CASSLAPMNTGELFF